Following are 29 T cell receptor beta chains from one sample sequenced in a study of blood T cells in healthy people across ages. Combining a sample-barcoded 5' primer with a J-beta primer mix, a second PCR ran for roughly 7 to 12 cycles. TCRdb independently ran MiXCR on the 5' RACE reads; one entry per CDR3 protein. Counted here are more than 600,000 distinct CDR3 sequences, roughly 25% occurring once; the ten biggest clones make up 9.4%. These records were also assigned to another study, of T cells of mothers and their children.

The specimen was blood. The origin of the receptors is a boy between 10 and 17 years old in good health.

The V and J genes are TRBV5-1 and TRBJ2-1; 15 bases match TRBD2. The CDR3 runs 16 residues. Germline V gives CDR1 SGHRS, CDR2 YFSETQ. V lost 4 bases to trimming and J lost 6 bases; unmatched junction nucleotides: 5. The DNA of the CDR3 is TGCGCCAGCAGCCAGGGACTAGCGGGAGGTTCCAATGAGCAGTTCTTC. Protein: CASSQGLAGGSNEQFF. The complete variable domain, with remaining parts taken from reference TRBV5-1 and TRBJ2-1, reads KAGVTQTPRYLIKTRGQQVTLSCSPISGHRSVSWYQQTPGQGLQFLFEYFSETQRNKGNFPGRFSGRQFSNSRSEMNVSTLELGDSALYLCASSQGLAGGSNEQFFGPGTRLTVL.

This clonotype was picked up a small number of times. The rearrangement uses TRBV7-9 and TRBJ2-7; tentative D call: TRBD1 (6 bases). V shed 5 bases and J shed 5 bases, with 16 bases lying between them. Germline CDR1 reads SEHNR; CDR2 reads FQNEAQ (reference sequence). The CDR3 consists of 14 residues. The CDR3 sequence is CASSPPGAAHEQYF. CDR3 DNA: TGTGCCAGCAGCCCCCCAGGGGCAGCCCACGAGCAGTACTTC.

V usage is TRBV18 and J usage is TRBJ2-7; D may be TRBD1 (6 bases). The V end was cut by 6 bases, the J end by 2 bases, with 23 bases between. The V gene's germline CDR1 is KGHSH and CDR2 LQKENI. The CDR3 loop spans 17 amino acids. CDR3: CASSPGRGSAFPYEQYF. CDR3 sequence (DNA): TGTGCCAGCTCCCCCGGCAGGGGATCGGCTTTCCCCTACGAGCAGTACTTC.

This chain links TRBV18 with TRBJ1-6; D gene uncertain. This CDR3 has 15 residues. In germline, CDR1 is KGHSH, CDR2 LQKENI. V lost 3 bases and J 0 bases, leaving 6 bases between the germline ends. CDR3: CASSPVGSYNSPLHF. In DNA, the CDR3 is TGTGCCAGCTCACCGGTTGGCTCCTATAATTCACCCCTCCACTTT. Full variable domain (outside the CDR3, taken from reference TRBV18 and TRBJ1-6): NAGVMQNPRHLVRRRGQEARLRCSPMKGHSHVYWYRQLPEEGLKFMVYLQKENIIDESGMPKERFSAEFPKEGPSILRIQQVVRGDSAAYFCASSPVGSYNSPLHFGNGTRLTVT.

The chain has TRBV12-3 or TRBV12-4 and TRBJ2-3, with D perhaps matching TRBD2 (5 bases). The V and J ends lost 0 bases and 8 bases respectively, with 12 bases between them. The CDR3 is made up of 14 amino acids. In DNA, the CDR3 is TGTGCCAGCAGTTTAGCGCAAGTTCGGGGTACGCAGTATTTT. Amino acids: CASSLAQVRGTQYF.

The chain employs TRBV9 and TRBJ1-2; no definite D call. The CDR3 runs 13 residues. Germline CDR1 reads SGDLS; CDR2 reads YYNGEE. The V and J ends lost 6 bases and 5 bases respectively, with 14 bases between them. The CDR3 spells CASTGSAFYGYTF. CDR3 nucleotides: TGTGCCAGCACGGGCAGCGCCTTTTATGGCTACACCTTC.

V and J are TRBV28 and TRBJ2-1, with D perhaps TRBD1 or TRBD2 (5 bases each). Trimming stripped 5 bases from V and 2 bases from J, with 16 bases between. The CDR3 loop spans 16 amino acids. CDR1 is MDHEN, CDR2 SYDVKM, per germline. CDR3 region: CASSPGVREPYNEQFF. The CDR3 DNA reads TGTGCCAGCAGTCCCGGGGTCAGGGAACCCTACAATGAGCAGTTCTTC. The whole variable domain, remainder taken from reference TRBV28 and TRBJ2-1, is DVKVTQSSRYLVKRTGEKVFLECVQDMDHENMFWYRQDPGLGLRLIYFSYDVKMKEKGDIPEGYSVSREKKERFSLILESASTNQTSMYLCASSPGVREPYNEQFFGPGTRLTVL.

This clonotype was counted between two and nine times. DNA for the CDR3: TGTGCCAGCAGTTTAGAACAGGGACAGGGGAATTCACCCCTCCACTTT. Translation gives CASSLEQGQGNSPLHF. The chain employs TRBV28 and TRBJ1-6; TRBD1 matches 10 bases. Germline V lookup: CDR1 MDHEN, CDR2 SYDVKM. The CDR3 covers 16 residues. J gave up 7 bases and V 2 bases, and 5 bases lay outside the gene matches.

J is TRBJ1-1 and V is TRBV29-1; 9 bases are shared with TRBD1. With 6 bases clipped from V and 4 bases from J, the junction kept 12 bases outside the gene matches. The CDR3 contains 15 residues. Germline CDR1 reads SQVTM; CDR2 reads ANQGSEA. The CDR3 reads CSVDQPGQGTTEAFF. The CDR3 bases are TGCAGCGTCGACCAACCGGGACAGGGTACCACTGAAGCTTTCTTT.

The chain employs TRBV5-1 and TRBJ2-1; a weak D match, TRBD2 (6 bases). The CDR3 loop spans 14 amino acids. V dropped 1 base and J dropped 9 bases, with 14 bases sitting between them. Germline CDR1 SGHRS, CDR2 YFSETQ. For the CDR3, the DNA is TGCGCCAGCAGCTTGACAAACGGGGGTACTGAGCAGTTCTTC. Translation gives CASSLTNGGTEQFF.

This clonotype has just a few counts. The V call is TRBV5-1, the J call TRBJ1-4; 8 bases align to TRBD1. With 4 bases clipped from V and 8 bases from J, the junction kept 7 bases outside the gene matches. The CDR3 contains 14 residues. Germline V gives CDR1 SGHRS, CDR2 YFSETQ. The CDR3: CASSEGTGGEKLFF. The DNA for the CDR3 is TGCGCCAGCAGCGAAGGGACAGGCGGCGAAAAACTGTTTTTT.

The J gene is TRBJ2-5, the V gene TRBV29-1; D not certain. The CDR3 is 14 residues long. Germline V CDR1 and CDR2: SQVTM, ANQGSEA. V dropped 5 bases and J dropped 3 bases, with 16 bases sitting between them. CDR3 sequence: CSVRLGLRKETQYF. In DNA, the CDR3 is TGCAGCGTTCGGCTGGGGTTACGTAAAGAGACCCAGTACTTC.

The V call is TRBV7-2, the J call TRBJ1-1; TRBD1 is a possible D gene (5 bases). The CDR3 totals 16 residues. V lost 4 bases to trimming and J lost 3 bases, with 18 bases between them. CDR1 and CDR2 from the germline V gene are SGHTA and FQGNSA. In nucleotides, the CDR3 is TGTGCCAGCAGCTCGGGGTGGGAGGTGGGGGACACTGAAGCTTTCTTT. Residues: CASSSGWEVGDTEAFF. The full variable domain, rest sourced from reference TRBV7-2 and TRBJ1-1, is GAGVSQSPSNKVTEKGKDVELRCDPISGHTALYWYRQSLGQGLEFLIYFQGNSAPDKSGLPSDRFSAERTGGSVSTLTIQRTQQEDSAVYLCASSSGWEVGDTEAFFGQGTRLTVV.

V usage is TRBV4-2 and J usage is TRBJ2-1; 7 bases match TRBD1. The length of the CDR3 is 13 residues. After removal of 5 bases from V and 4 bases from J, the junction contained 2 bases not matched to a gene. The germline CDR1 and CDR2 sequences are LGHNA and YNFKEQ. CDR3 DNA: TGTGCCAGCAGCGGCAGGGGGTACAATGAGCAGTTCTTC. Translation gives CASSGRGYNEQFF.

In its sample, this clonotype was seen a few times. The chain is built from TRBV6-5 and TRBJ1-4; a weak D match, TRBD1 (5 bases). V lost 0 bases to trimming and J lost 10 bases, with 12 bases between them. The CDR3 covers 14 residues. The germline gives CDR1 MNHEY, CDR2 SVGAGI. The DNA of the CDR3 is TGTGCCAGCAGTTACTCGACACAGGTTGGAAAACTGTTTTTT. It is translated as CASSYSTQVGKLFF.

The chain combines TRBV12-3 or TRBV12-4 with TRBJ1-1; the D is unclear. The length of the CDR3 is 14 residues. V lost 2 bases, J lost 0 bases, and 7 bases lay in between. CDR3 sequence (DNA): TGTGCCAGCAGTTTAAGGTCCCTGAACACTGAAGCTTTCTTT. Protein product: CASSLRSLNTEAFF.

This clonotype was detected a few times. The V call is TRBV6-1, the J call TRBJ2-7, with no clear D. CDR3 length: 15 amino acids. Germline CDR1 MNHNS, CDR2 SASEGT. V was shortened by 2 bases and J by 2 bases, with 13 bases between the two germline ends. CDR3 coding DNA: TGTGCCAGCAGTGAATTAATTACGCTACCCTACGAGCAGTACTTC. Its protein product is CASSELITLPYEQYF.

The gene calls are TRBV12-3 or TRBV12-4 and TRBJ2-7, with D possibly matching TRBD2 (5 bases). This CDR3 is built from 14 residues. V was shortened by 3 bases and J by 3 bases, with 12 bases between the two germline ends. The CDR3 reads CASSFTGTVYEQYF. The CDR3 bases are TGTGCCAGCAGTTTCACGGGAACGGTCTACGAGCAGTACTTC.

This chain uses TRBV12-3 or TRBV12-4 with TRBJ2-1, with 7 bases that match TRBD2. V trimming: 4 bases; J trimming: 6 bases; junction bases outside the gene matches: 21. The CDR3 is 19 amino acids. The CDR3 loop reads CASSSLRGGWRETVNEQFF. CDR3 nucleotide sequence: TGTGCCAGCAGTTCCCTAAGGGGTGGTTGGCGGGAGACGGTCAATGAGCAGTTCTTC.

In the case of this clonotype: At one of its ends the junction is not consistent with the germline gene, which may arise from a read error. V is TRBV24-1 and J is TRBJ2-1; tentative D call: TRBD1 (5 bases). Germline CDR1 reads KGHDR; CDR2 reads SFDVKD. The CDR3 is made up of 14 amino acids. CDR3 nucleotides: TGTGCCACCAGCAAGGACGACAGCTACAATGAGCAGTCCTTC. Encoded protein: CATSKDDSYNEQSF.

The J gene is TRBJ2-2, the V gene TRBV13; D remains unclear. This CDR3 spans 13 amino acids. In germline, CDR1 is PRHDT, CDR2 FYEKMQ (reference sequence). The V end was cut by 5 bases, the J end by 4 bases, with 8 bases between. CDR3 sequence: CASSPDPTGELFF. The CDR3 region has the DNA TGTGCCAGCAGCCCTGACCCCACCGGGGAGCTGTTTTTT.

The V and J genes are TRBV10-3 and TRBJ2-5; weak D call: TRBD2 (5 bases). The germline V gene has CDR1 ENHRY and CDR2 SYGVKD. The CDR3 contains 11 residues. V gave up 6 bases and J gave up 5 bases, with 7 bases separating them. CDR3 amino acids: CAIRGGETQYF. As DNA, the CDR3 is TGTGCCATCAGAGGCGGGGAGACCCAGTACTTC.

A few counts support this clonotype. CDR3 region: CASSVQTSGTAEQYF. The CDR3 DNA reads TGTGCCAGCAGTGTACAGACTAGCGGTACGGCCGAGCAGTACTTC. This sequence joins TRBV25-1 and TRBJ2-7, with TRBD2 identical over 9 bases. Trimming cost V 4 bases and J 6 bases; bases outside gene matches: 10. CDR3 length equals 15 residues. Germline V gene lookup returns CDR1 MGHDK and CDR2 SYGVNS.

The chain is built from TRBV6-2 or TRBV6-3 and TRBJ1-6, with unresolved D. Germline loops: CDR1 MNHEY, CDR2 SVGEGT. Trimming shortened V by 2 bases and J by 7 bases, and 6 bases separated the two germline ends. There are 13 residues in the CDR3. The CDR3 loop reads CASSYGRNSPLHF. The CDR3 region has the DNA TGTGCCAGCAGTTACGGGCGGAATTCACCCCTCCACTTT.

This clonotype was detected many times. The genes are TRBV29-1 and TRBJ2-3, with D unresolved. The germline gives CDR1 SQVTM, CDR2 ANQGSEA. This CDR3 is 13 amino acids long. V shed 1 base and J shed 5 bases, with 10 bases lying between them. CDR3 sequence (DNA): TGCAGCGTTGAAGTAAGGATGGGAGATACGCAGTATTTT. This translates into CSVEVRMGDTQYF.

The rearrangement links TRBV10-1 to TRBJ2-1, with a possible D match to TRBD1 (5 bases). CDR3 length equals 17 residues. Trimming pared 3 bases from V and 2 bases from J, leaving 17 bases between. The germline gives CDR1 WNHNN, CDR2 SYGVQD (reference sequence). The CDR3 loop is CASSESPGLGPYNEQFF. In DNA form, the CDR3 reads TGCGCCAGCAGTGAATCCCCAGGGTTGGGCCCCTACAATGAGCAGTTCTTC.

The chain links TRBV11-2 to TRBJ2-7; D gene ambiguous. V lost 4 bases, J lost 2 bases, and 12 bases lay in between. Germline assignment: CDR1 SGHAT and CDR2 FQNNGV. The CDR3 consists of 14 residues. The CDR3: CASSYGGPTYEQYF. The CDR3 nucleotides read TGTGCCAGCAGCTACGGTGGGCCCACCTACGAGCAGTACTTC.

This clonotype appeared a few times. V gene TRBV4-1 combines with J gene TRBJ1-2, with no clear D. Deletions cut 0 bases from V and 6 bases from J, with 14 bases between. CDR1 MGHRA and CDR2 YSYEKL come from the germline V gene. There are 15 residues in the CDR3. CDR3 residues: CASSQDGAVLDGYTF. CDR3 coding DNA: TGCGCCAGCAGCCAAGATGGTGCGGTCTTAGATGGCTACACCTTC.

The table lists this clonotype with many counts. CDR3 amino acids: CASRQGAGTEAFF. The CDR3 DNA sequence: TGTGCCAGCAGACAGGGGGCCGGCACTGAAGCTTTCTTT. The chain is built from TRBV6-6 and TRBJ1-1, with TRBD1 identical over 9 bases. This CDR3 spans 13 amino acids. CDR1 and CDR2 from the germline V gene are MNHNY and SVGAGI (reference sequence). The junction had 3 bases not matched to a gene; V was cut back by 6 bases and J by 4 bases.